The clone carrying this TCR beta chain has a single count. Its target is not known. These data are taken from a study of Graves' ophthalmopathy and Graves' hyperthyroidism. Hyperthyroidism in these 18- to 65-year-old patients was newly diagnosed, lasting under 2 months. Additional autoimmune diseases, uncontrolled infections, pregnancy or lactation disqualified patients. Using RNA transcripts, the TCR beta CDR3 regions were amplified. The authors performed first-round RT-PCR with HTBI primers and then a second-round multiplex PCR. Via MiXCR, TCRdb re-called the multiplex PCR reads, giving one row per CDR3 protein. The sample contains around 1.1 million distinct CDR3 sequences, about 38% of which appear only once. Study observations and caveats: Forecasting of ophthalmopathy progression by the model achieved almost 71% sensitivity and roughly 75% specificity. From stable hyperthyroidism, ophthalmopathy was separated by a 13-signature model with 85% to 90% sensitivity and approximately 81% specificity.

With V trimmed by 6 bases and J by 1 base, 6 bases remained unmatched. This CDR3 is 16 amino acids long. The germline V gene encodes CDR1 SNHLY and CDR2 FYNNEI. The V and J genes are TRBV2 and TRBJ2-7; TRBD2 matches at 13 bases. This TCR derives from an adult man with Graves' hyperthyroidism. The sequenced sample was peripheral blood or thyroid tissue (not recorded which). In DNA, the CDR3 is TGTGCCAGCAGCGAGGGACTAGCGGGGACTTCCTACGAGCAGTACTTC. This gives the protein CASSEGLAGTSYEQYF.